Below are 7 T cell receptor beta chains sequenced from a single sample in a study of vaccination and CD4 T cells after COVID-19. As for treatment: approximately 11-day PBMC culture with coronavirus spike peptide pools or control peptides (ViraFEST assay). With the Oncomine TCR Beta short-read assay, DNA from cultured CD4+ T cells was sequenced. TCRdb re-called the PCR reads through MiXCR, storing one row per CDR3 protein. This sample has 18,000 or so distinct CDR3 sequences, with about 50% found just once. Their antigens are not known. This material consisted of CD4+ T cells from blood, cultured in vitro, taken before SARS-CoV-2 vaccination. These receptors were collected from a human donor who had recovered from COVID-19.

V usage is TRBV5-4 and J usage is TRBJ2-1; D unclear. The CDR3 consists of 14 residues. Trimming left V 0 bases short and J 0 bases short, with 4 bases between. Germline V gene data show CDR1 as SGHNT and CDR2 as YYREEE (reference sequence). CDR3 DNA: TGTGCCAGCAGCTTGGACGGCTCCTACAATGAGCAGTTCTTC. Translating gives CASSLDGSYNEQFF.

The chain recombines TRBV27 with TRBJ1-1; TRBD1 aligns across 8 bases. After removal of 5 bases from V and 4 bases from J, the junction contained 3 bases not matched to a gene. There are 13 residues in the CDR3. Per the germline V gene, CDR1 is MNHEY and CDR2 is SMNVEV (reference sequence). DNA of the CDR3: TGTGCCAGCAGTCCCGACAGGGGCACTGAAGCTTTCTTT. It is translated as CASSPDRGTEAFF.

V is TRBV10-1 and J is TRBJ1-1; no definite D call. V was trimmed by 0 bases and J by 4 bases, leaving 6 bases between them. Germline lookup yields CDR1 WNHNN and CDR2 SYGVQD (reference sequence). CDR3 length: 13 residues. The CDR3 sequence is CASSESIITEAFF. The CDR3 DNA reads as TGCGCCAGCAGTGAGTCAATTATCACTGAAGCTTTCTTT.

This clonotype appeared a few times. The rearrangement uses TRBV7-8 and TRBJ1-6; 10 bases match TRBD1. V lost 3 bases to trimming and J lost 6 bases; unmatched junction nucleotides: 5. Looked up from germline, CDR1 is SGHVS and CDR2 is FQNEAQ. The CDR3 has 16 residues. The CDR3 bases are TGTGCCAGCAGCTTCCGGGACAGGGGAAGTAATTCACCCCTCCACTTT. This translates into CASSFRDRGSNSPLHF.

DNA for the CDR3: TGCGCCAGCAGTAATAGCGGCTCCTACAATGAGCAGTTCTTC. It codes for CASSNSGSYNEQFF. The rearrangement links TRBV10-2 to TRBJ2-1, with D possibly matching TRBD2 (6 bases). The V end lost 5 bases, the J end lost 0 bases, and 8 bases lay between the germline ends. The CDR3 spans 14 residues. Germline-derived CDR1 and CDR2 are WSHSY and SAAADI.

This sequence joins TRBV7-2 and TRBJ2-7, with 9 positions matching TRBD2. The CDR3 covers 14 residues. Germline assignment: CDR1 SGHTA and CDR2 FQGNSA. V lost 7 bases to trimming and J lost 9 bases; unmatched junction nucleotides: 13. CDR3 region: CASTESGRFGGQYF. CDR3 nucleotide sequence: TGTGCCAGCACCGAAAGCGGGAGGTTTGGCGGGCAGTACTTC.

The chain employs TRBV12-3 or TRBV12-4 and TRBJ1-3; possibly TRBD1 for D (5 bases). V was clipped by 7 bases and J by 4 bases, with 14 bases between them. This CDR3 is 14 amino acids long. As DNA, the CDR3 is TGTGCCAGCAAATTCCAGGGTGAAGGAAACACCATATATTTT. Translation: CASKFQGEGNTIYF.